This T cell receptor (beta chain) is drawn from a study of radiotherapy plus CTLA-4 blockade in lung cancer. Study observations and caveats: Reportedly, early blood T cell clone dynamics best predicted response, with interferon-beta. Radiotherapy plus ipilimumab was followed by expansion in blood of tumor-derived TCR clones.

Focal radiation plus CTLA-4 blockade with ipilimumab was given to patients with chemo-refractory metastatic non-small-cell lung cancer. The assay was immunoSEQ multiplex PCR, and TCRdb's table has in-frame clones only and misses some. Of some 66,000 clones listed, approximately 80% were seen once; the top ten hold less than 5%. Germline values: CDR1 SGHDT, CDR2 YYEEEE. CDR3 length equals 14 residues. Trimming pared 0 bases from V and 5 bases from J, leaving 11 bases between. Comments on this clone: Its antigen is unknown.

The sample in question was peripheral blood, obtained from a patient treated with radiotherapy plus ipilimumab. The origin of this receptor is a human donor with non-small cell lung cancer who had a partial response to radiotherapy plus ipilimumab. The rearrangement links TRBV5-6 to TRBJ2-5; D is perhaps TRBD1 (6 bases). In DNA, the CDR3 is TGTGCCAGCAGCTTGGGCAGGGGCGGTGAGACCCAGTACTTC. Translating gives CASSLGRGGETQYF.